Listed here are 9 T cell receptor beta chains from one sample, sequenced in a study of T cells in tumors after PD-1 blockade. This table comes from immunoSEQ multiplex PCR, and its TCRdb copy is limited to in-frame clones, with some not included. The sample comprises about 33,000 clones, roughly 78% of which are singletons, and about 38% rests with the top ten. The sample in question was PBMCs, obtained before anti-PD-1 treatment. The source is a human donor with basal cell carcinoma.

V and J are TRBV15 and TRBJ2-3; 10 bases fit TRBD1. Germline V lookup: CDR1 LNHNV, CDR2 YYDKDF (reference sequence). The CDR3 has 15 amino acids. The V gene end was trimmed by 5 bases and the J gene end by 8 bases; junction bases not matched to a gene: 10. Written as DNA, the CDR3 is TGTGCCACCAGCGGGGGGCGACAGGGGGCACGTACGCAGTATTTT. It yields the protein CATSGGRQGARTQYF. The whole variable domain, remainder taken from reference TRBV15 and TRBJ2-3, is DAMVIQNPRYQVTQFGKPVTLSCSQTLNHNVMYWYQQKSSQAPKLLFHYYDKDFNNEADTPDNFQSRRPNTSFCFLDIRSPGLGDTAMYLCATSGGRQGARTQYFGPGTRLTVL.

V is TRBV19 and J is TRBJ2-6; 10 bases line up with TRBD1. Per germline, CDR1 LNHDA and CDR2 SQIVND (reference sequence). Losses at the gene ends were 5 bases for V and 0 bases for J; bases not matched to a gene: 7. The CDR3 has 18 residues. The CDR3 protein is CASSDRGPYVSGANVLTF. In nucleotides, the CDR3 is TGTGCCAGTAGTGACAGGGGGCCCTACGTCTCTGGGGCCAACGTCCTGACTTTC.

The CDR3 sequence: CATTRRAYEQYF. CDR3 DNA sequence: TGTGCCACCACCCGAAGGGCCTACGAGCAGTACTTC. The genes are TRBV28 and TRBJ2-7; D is uncertain. The CDR3 is made up of 12 amino acids. V dropped 10 bases and J dropped 2 bases, with 12 bases sitting between them. Per germline, CDR1 MDHEN and CDR2 SYDVKM.

V is TRBV6-5 and J is TRBJ1-1; unclear D gene. From germline, CDR1 is MNHEY and CDR2 SVGAGI. This CDR3 comprises 14 residues. Trimming left V 6 bases short and J 2 bases short, with 13 bases between. The CDR3, as DNA: TGTGCCAGCAGAATGAGCGTTATTAACACTGAAGCTTTCTTT. Translated, it gives CASRMSVINTEAFF.

This clone was counted a single time. The chain combines TRBV7-8 with TRBJ1-2; tentatively, D is TRBD1 (6 bases). Trimming took 5 bases from V and 2 from J, leaving 15 bases between them. CDR1 is SGHVS, CDR2 FQNEAQ, per germline. The CDR3 extends over 15 amino acids. CDR3 sequence (DNA): TGTGCCAGCAGCGCCACGGACAGACAGAACTATGGCTACACCTTC. This codes for CASSATDRQNYGYTF.

The chain carries TRBV7-3 and TRBJ1-1; TRBD1 aligns across 8 bases. The CDR3 spans 15 residues. With 4 bases clipped from V and 1 base from J, the junction kept 5 bases outside the gene matches. The V gene's germline CDR1 is SGHTA and CDR2 FQGTGA. The CDR3 nucleotides are TGTGCCAGCAGCTCTTTCGACAGGGGGAACACTGAAGCTTTCTTT. This codes for CASSSFDRGNTEAFF.

This clone was detected a few times. Here the CDR3 reads CASSQIRPDSYNEQFF. The DNA of the CDR3 is TGTGCCAGCAGCCAGATTAGACCTGACTCCTACAATGAGCAGTTCTTC. The chain carries TRBV14 and TRBJ2-1, with D unresolved. CDR1 and CDR2 (germline): SGHDN, FVKESK. V lost 3 bases and J 0 bases, leaving 12 bases between the germline ends. The CDR3 is 16 amino acids.

This sequence joins TRBV5-1 and TRBJ1-5; D is uncertain. Trimming removed 1 base from V and 3 bases from J, with 8 bases in between. The CDR3 totals 14 residues. Germline V gene data show CDR1 as SGHRS and CDR2 as YFSETQ. The DNA of the CDR3 is TGCGCCAGCAGCTTGACGTCACCCAATCAGCCCCAGCATTTT. Translation gives CASSLTSPNQPQHF.

The chain couples TRBV9 to TRBJ1-1; D call uncertain. Germline assignment: CDR1 SGDLS and CDR2 YYNGEE. V was shortened by 3 bases and J by 5 bases, with 11 bases between the two germline ends. The CDR3 runs 13 residues. CDR3 sequence reads: CASSAKPGTEAFF. Here the CDR3 DNA reads TGTGCCAGCAGCGCCAAGCCGGGGACTGAAGCTTTCTTT.